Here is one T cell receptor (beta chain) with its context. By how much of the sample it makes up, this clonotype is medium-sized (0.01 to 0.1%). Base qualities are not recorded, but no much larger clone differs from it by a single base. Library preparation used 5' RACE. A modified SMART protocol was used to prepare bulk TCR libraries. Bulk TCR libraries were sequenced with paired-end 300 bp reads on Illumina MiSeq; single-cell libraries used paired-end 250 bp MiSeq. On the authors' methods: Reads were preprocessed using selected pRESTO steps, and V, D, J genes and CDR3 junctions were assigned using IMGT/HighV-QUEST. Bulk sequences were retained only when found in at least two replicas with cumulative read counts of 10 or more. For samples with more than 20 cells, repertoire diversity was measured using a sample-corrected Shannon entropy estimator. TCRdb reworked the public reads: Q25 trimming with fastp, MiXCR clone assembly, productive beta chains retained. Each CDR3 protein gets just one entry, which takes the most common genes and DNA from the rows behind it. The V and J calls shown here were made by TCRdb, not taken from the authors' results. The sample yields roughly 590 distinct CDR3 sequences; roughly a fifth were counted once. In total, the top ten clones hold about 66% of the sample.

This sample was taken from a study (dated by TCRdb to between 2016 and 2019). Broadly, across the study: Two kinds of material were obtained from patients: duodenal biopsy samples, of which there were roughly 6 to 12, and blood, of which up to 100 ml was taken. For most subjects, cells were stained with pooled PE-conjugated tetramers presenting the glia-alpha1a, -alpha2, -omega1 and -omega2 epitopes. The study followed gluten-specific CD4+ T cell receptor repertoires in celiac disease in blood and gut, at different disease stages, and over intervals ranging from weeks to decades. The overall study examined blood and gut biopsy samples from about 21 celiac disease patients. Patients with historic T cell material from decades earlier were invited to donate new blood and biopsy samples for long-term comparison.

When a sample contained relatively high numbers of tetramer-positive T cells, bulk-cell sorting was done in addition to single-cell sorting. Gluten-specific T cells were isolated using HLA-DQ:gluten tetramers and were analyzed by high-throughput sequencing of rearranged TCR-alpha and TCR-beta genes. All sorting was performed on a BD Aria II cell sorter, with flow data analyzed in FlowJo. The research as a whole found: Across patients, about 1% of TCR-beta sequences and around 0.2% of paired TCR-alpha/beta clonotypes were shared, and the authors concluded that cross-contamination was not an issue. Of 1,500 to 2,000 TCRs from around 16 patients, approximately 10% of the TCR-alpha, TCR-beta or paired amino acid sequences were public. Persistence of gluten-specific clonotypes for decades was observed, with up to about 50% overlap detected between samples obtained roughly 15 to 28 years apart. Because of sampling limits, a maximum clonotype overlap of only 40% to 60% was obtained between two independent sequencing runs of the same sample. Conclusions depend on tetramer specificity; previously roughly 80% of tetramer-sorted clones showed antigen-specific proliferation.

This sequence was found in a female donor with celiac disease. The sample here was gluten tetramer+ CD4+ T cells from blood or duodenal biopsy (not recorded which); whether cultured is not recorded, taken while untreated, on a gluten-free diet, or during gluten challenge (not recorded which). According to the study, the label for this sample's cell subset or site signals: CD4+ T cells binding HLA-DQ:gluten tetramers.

CDR3 reads: CASSFSSGISGELFF. The DNA is TGTGCCAGCAGCTTTTCTAGCGGGATTTCCGGGGAGCTGTTTTTT. This sequence uses TRBV7-6 and TRBJ2-2, with 9 central nucleotides matching TRBD2. Via the germline V gene, CDR1 is SGHVS and CDR2 FNYEAQ. Trimming takes 3 bases off V and 6 bases off J; junction bases not matched to a gene: 5. The CDR3 runs 15 amino acids, cysteine and phenylalanine included. Only CDR3 DNA remains: 45 bases, in frame from the first base. The full variable domain, completed from the reference TRBV7-6 and TRBJ2-2 proteins outside the CDR3, reads GAGVSQSPRYKVTKRGQDVALRCDPISGHVSLYWYRQALGQGPEFLTYFNYEAQQDKSGLPNDRFSAERPEGSISTLTIQRTEQRDSAMYRCASSFSSGISGELFFGEGSRLTVL.